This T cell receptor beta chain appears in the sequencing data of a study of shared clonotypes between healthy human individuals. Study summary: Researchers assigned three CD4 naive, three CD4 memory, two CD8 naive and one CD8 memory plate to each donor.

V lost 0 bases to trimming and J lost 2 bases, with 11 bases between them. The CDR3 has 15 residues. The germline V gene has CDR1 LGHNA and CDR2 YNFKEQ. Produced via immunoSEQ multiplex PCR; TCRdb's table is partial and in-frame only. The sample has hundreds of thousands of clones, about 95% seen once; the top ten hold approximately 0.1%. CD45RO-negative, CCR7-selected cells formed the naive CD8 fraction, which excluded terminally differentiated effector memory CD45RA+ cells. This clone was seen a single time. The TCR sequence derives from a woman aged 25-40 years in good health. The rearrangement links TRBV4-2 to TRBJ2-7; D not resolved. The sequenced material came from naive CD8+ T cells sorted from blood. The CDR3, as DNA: TGTGCCAGCAGCCAAGAAGAAGGGCCCCCCTACGAGCAGTACTTC. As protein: CASSQEEGPPYEQYF.